Presented here are 13 T cell receptor beta chains from one specimen sequenced in a study of cytomegalovirus exposure and HLA in healthy donors. It was with 60 Vbeta and 13 Jbeta primers that the PCR ran. Clones were sequenced by immunoSEQ multiplex PCR, and TCRdb holds only the in-frame ones, with some missing. The sample lists about 120,000 clones, 15% to 19% occurring once. Material for sequencing was PBMCs. All receptors come from a young woman in good health and CMV-seronegative.

This clone has just a few counts. This sequence joins TRBV5-1 and TRBJ2-5, with 10 bases lining up with TRBD1. The CDR3 runs to 16 residues. V lost 0 bases and J lost 5; bases outside the gene matches: 7. The germline CDR1 and CDR2 sequences are SGHRS and YFSETQ. This CDR3 reads CASSLAGTGVRETQYF. In nucleotides, the CDR3 is TGCGCCAGCAGCTTGGCCGGGACAGGGGTTAGGGAGACCCAGTACTTC. The full variable domain, completed using reference TRBV5-1 and TRBJ2-5, is KAGVTQTPRYLIKTRGQQVTLSCSPISGHRSVSWYQQTPGQGLQFLFEYFSETQRNKGNFPGRFSGRQFSNSRSEMNVSTLELGDSALYLCASSLAGTGVRETQYFGPGTRLLVL.

The gene calls are TRBV7-9 and TRBJ1-1; D may be TRBD1 (5 bases). The CDR3 spans 15 residues. V gave up 1 base and J gave up 5 bases, with 14 bases separating them. Looked up from germline, CDR1 is SEHNR and CDR2 is FQNEAQ (reference sequence). The CDR3: CASSLEWQGGTEAFF. For the CDR3, the DNA is TGTGCCAGCAGCTTAGAATGGCAGGGAGGGACTGAAGCTTTCTTT.

This clone was counted between two and nine times. The V gene is TRBV6-7, the J gene TRBJ2-7; 13 nucleotides line up with TRBD2. TRBV6-7 belongs to the ORF category, with a function that is uncertain. This CDR3 spans 16 amino acids. V dropped 9 bases and J dropped 2; count of bases not matched to a gene: 10. The CDR3 sequence is CASLRTSGSRTYEQYF. CDR3 in DNA: TGTGCCAGTCTCCGGACTAGCGGGAGTAGGACCTACGAGCAGTACTTC.

This clone has just a few counts. The chain couples TRBV7-2 to TRBJ2-5, with 12 positions matching TRBD2. The V gene end was trimmed by 0 bases and the J gene end by 5 bases; junction bases not matched to a gene: 13. The CDR3 spans 19 residues. Germline V lookup: CDR1 SGHTA, CDR2 FQGNSA. This CDR3 is CASSLARTSGEPQEETQYF. The DNA for the CDR3 is TGTGCCAGCAGCTTAGCCAGGACTAGCGGGGAGCCCCAGGAGGAGACCCAGTACTTC. Full variable domain (remainder filled in from reference TRBV7-2 and TRBJ2-5): GAGVSQSPSNKVTEKGKDVELRCDPISGHTALYWYRQSLGQGLEFLIYFQGNSAPDKSGLPSDRFSAERTGGSVSTLTIQRTQQEDSAVYLCASSLARTSGEPQEETQYFGPGTRLLVL.

There are a few counts of this clone. The chain couples TRBV11-2 to TRBJ1-2; D unresolved. Germline values: CDR1 SGHAT, CDR2 FQNNGV. V was cut by 0 bases and J by 0 bases, with 11 bases left in between. This CDR3 is built from 16 residues. For the CDR3, the DNA is TGTGCCAGCAGCTTAGAGAGGCCCTTGGCTAACTATGGCTACACCTTC. It yields the protein CASSLERPLANYGYTF.

The chain links TRBV27 to TRBJ1-1; TRBD1 aligns across 7 bases. After removal of 3 bases from V and 5 bases from J, the junction contained 3 bases not matched to a gene. CDR3 length: 13 residues. CDR1 and CDR2 from the germline V gene are MNHEY and SMNVEV (reference sequence). The CDR3 DNA reads as TGTGCCAGCAGTTTGAGGGGGCGGACTGAAGCTTTCTTT. It translates to CASSLRGRTEAFF.

The chain employs TRBV25-1 and TRBJ2-2; 7 positions agree with TRBD1. Germline V lookup: CDR1 MGHDK, CDR2 SYGVNS. The CDR3 has 17 amino acids. V lost 3 bases to trimming and J lost 6 bases; unmatched junction nucleotides: 13. The CDR3 is CASSDSDRESLPGELFF. The CDR3 bases are TGTGCCAGCAGTGACTCCGACAGGGAGTCCCTTCCCGGGGAGCTGTTTTTT.

This clone was seen a few times. The CDR3 reads CASSRASGYEQYF. The CDR3 bases are TGTGCCAGTAGTCGAGCTAGTGGGTACGAGCAGTACTTC. The chain carries TRBV19 and TRBJ2-7, with D hard to call. With 5 bases removed from V and 4 bases from J, the gap between germline ends came to 12 bases. The germline V gene encodes CDR1 LNHDA and CDR2 SQIVND (reference sequence). This CDR3 contains 13 residues.

This clone turned up a few times. This chain connects TRBV5-5 to TRBJ2-7, with D perhaps TRBD1 (6 bases). Trimming removed 3 bases from V and 1 base from J, with 14 bases in between. Germline V gives CDR1 SGHKS, CDR2 YYEKEE (reference sequence). CDR3 length equals 15 residues. The CDR3 DNA is TGTGCCAGCAGCTCCAGGGGAGAGAGATCCTACGAGCAGTACTTC. It encodes CASSSRGERSYEQYF.

This sequence joins TRBV5-6 and TRBJ2-5; weak D call: TRBD1 (6 bases). Trimming left V 0 bases short and J 4 bases short, with 7 bases between. The CDR3 runs to 13 residues. Per germline, CDR1 SGHDT and CDR2 YYEEEE. CDR3 protein: CASSLVGGETQYF. The CDR3 nucleotides read TGTGCCAGCAGCTTGGTAGGGGGAGAGACCCAGTACTTC.

The chain couples TRBV2 to TRBJ1-5; D ambiguous. The length of the CDR3 is 14 residues. Per germline, CDR1 SNHLY and CDR2 FYNNEI. The V end lost 5 bases, the J end lost 3 bases, and 11 bases lay between the germline ends. The CDR3 DNA reads TGTGCCAGCAGTAAAACAGTCAACAATCAGCCCCAGCATTTT. Translating it yields CASSKTVNNQPQHF.

J is TRBJ2-3 and V is TRBV5-1, with 9 bases lining up with TRBD2. V was pared by 4 bases and J by 6 bases, with 6 bases of the junction left unmatched. The germline V gene encodes CDR1 SGHRS and CDR2 YFSETQ. The CDR3 consists of 14 residues. CDR3 loop: CASSLGTSSDTQYF. In nucleotides, the CDR3 is TGCGCCAGCAGCCTCGGGACTAGCTCCGATACGCAGTATTTT.

The rearrangement links TRBV19 to TRBJ2-2, with no clear D. Germline values: CDR1 LNHDA, CDR2 SQIVND (reference sequence). This CDR3 has 13 residues. Trimming removed 1 base from V and 7 bases from J, with 7 bases in between. The CDR3: CASSIGRFGELFF. The CDR3 DNA sequence: TGTGCCAGTAGTATAGGCCGGTTCGGGGAGCTGTTTTTT. Full variable domain (outside the CDR3, taken from reference TRBV19 and TRBJ2-2): DGGITQSPKYLFRKEGQNVTLSCEQNLNHDAMYWYRQDPGQGLRLIYYSQIVNDFQKGDIAEGYSVSREKKESFPLTVTSAQKNPTAFYLCASSIGRFGELFFGEGSRLTVL.